This TCR beta chain was recovered during a study of response to subunit inactivated influenza vaccine. Study-wide results and limits: Every seasonal influenza vaccination brings in few new T cells, the authors suggested.

In TCRdb, the RT-PCR reads were re-called with MiXCR into one record per CDR3 protein. This sample has 400,000 to 550,000 distinct CDR3 sequences; roughly 23% occur once, and the top ten carry 1.5% to 2%. This clonotype was seen a handful of times. Antigen: not known. Trimming stripped 0 bases from V and 6 bases from J, with 12 bases between. Per the germline V gene, CDR1 is SGHRS and CDR2 is YFSETQ. CDR3 length equals 14 residues. The genes are TRBV5-1 and TRBJ1-1, with no clear D. The clonotype comes from a man over 45 who received an inactivated influenza vaccine. The material sequenced was CD4+ T cells sorted from PBMCs, taken around 5 days after vaccination. The CDR3, as DNA: TGCGCCAGCAGCTTGGTAAGGGAGGGCGCTGAAGCTTTCTTT. Its translation is CASSLVREGAEAFF.